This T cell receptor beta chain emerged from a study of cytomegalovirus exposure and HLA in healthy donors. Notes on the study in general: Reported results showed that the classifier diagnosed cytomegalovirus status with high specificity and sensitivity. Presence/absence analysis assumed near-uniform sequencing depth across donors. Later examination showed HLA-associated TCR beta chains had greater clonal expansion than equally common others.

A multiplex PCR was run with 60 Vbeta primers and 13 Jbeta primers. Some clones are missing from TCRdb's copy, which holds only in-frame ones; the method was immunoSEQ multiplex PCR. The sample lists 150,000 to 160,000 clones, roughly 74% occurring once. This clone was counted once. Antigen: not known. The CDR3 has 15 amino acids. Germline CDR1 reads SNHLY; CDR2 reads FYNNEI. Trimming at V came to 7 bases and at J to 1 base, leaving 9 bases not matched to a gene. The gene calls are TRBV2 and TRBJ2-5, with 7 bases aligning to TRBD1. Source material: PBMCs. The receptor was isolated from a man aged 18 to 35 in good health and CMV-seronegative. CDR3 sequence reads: CASMAGQVLQETQYF. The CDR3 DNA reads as TGTGCCAGCATGGCAGGACAGGTTCTCCAAGAGACCCAGTACTTC.